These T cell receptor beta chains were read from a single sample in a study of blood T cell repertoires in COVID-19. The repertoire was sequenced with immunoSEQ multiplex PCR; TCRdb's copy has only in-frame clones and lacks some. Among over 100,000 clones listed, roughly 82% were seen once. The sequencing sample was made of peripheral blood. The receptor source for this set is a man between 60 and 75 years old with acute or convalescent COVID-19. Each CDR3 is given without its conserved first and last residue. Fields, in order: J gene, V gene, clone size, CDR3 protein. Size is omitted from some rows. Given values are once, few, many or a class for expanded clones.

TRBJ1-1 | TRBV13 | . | ASSLGQRNTEAF
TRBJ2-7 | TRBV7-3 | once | ASSLMSGELGEQY
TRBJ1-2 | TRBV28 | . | ASSPRVYGYT
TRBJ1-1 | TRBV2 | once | ASSTRDTEAF
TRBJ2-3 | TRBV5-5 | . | ASSLFDSRTDTQY
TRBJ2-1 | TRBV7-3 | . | ASSSGLAEYNEQF
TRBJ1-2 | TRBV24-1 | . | ATSDPGTGGDYGYT
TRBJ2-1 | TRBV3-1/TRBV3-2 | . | ASRELAGDGEQF
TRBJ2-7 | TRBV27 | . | ASSLILGSYEQY
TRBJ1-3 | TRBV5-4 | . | ASSSETVGNTIY
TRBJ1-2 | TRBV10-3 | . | AISERGELYGYT
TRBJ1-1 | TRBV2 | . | ASSEGVGEAF
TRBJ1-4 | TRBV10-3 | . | AIKGDRPNEKLF
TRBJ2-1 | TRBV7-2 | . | ASSPDRGRTNEQF
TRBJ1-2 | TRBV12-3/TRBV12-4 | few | ASSRDGGYGYT
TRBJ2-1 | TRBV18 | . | ASSPPGTSGGEQF
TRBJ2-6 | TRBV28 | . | ASSLARSGANVLT
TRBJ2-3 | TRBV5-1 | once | ASSLGQNTDTQY
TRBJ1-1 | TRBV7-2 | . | ASSLMETAF
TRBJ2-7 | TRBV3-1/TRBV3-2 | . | ASSQAGGKNEQY
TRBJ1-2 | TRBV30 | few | AWSVRGYGYT
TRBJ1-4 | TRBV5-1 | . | ASSPGGATNEKLF